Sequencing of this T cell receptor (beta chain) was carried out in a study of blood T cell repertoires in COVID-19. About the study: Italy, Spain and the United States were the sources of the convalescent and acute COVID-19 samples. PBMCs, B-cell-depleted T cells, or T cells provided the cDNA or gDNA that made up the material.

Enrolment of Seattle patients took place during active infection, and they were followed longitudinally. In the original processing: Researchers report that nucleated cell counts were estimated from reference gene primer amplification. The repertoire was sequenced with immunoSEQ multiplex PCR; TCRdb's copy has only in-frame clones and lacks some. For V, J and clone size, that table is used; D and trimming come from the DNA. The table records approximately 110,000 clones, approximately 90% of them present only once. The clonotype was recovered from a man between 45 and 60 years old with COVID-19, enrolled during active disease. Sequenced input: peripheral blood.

DNA of the CDR3: TGTGCCAGCAGCAGCGGGGCGAACACTGAAGCTTTCTTT. Translated, it gives CASSSGANTEAFF. This rearrangement joins TRBV2 to TRBJ1-1; D may be TRBD1 (5 bases). Trimming shortened V by 6 bases and J by 1 base, and 9 bases separated the two germline ends. Germline CDR1 and CDR2: SNHLY and FYNNEI. This CDR3 has 13 amino acids.